The rows below give T cell receptor beta chains drawn from one sample of a study of radiation and T cells in renal cell carcinoma. Measured with immunoSEQ multiplex PCR; TCRdb has only the in-frame clones, and not every one. The sample lists around 170,000 clones; roughly 90% were seen once. Sequenced here: blood, sampled from a patient whose treatment included radiotherapy and nephrectomy. All receptors derive from a woman aged 50 to 60 with renal cell carcinoma. Each CDR3 is given with its conserved first and last residue. D genes are given only for firm matches. Clone size is given for some rows only: seen once, a few or many times, or a class if the clone is expanded.

cdr3_nt: TGTGCCAGCAGCCCCCTAGGGGGGGGAAATTCACCCCTCCACTTT
cdr3_aa: CASSPLGGGNSPLHF
j_call: TRBJ1-6
d_call: .
v_call: TRBV7-2
cdr3_length: 15
clone_size: once

cdr3_nt: TGTGCCTGGGGACAGGGGAACACCGGGGAGCTGTTTTTT
cdr3_aa: CAWGQGNTGELFF
j_call: TRBJ2-2
d_call: TRBD1
v_call: TRBV30
cdr3_length: 13
clone_size: once

cdr3_nt: TGTGCCAGCAGCTCTACTAGCGGGGGGGGTTACAATGAGCAGTTCTTC
cdr3_aa: CASSSTSGGGYNEQFF
j_call: TRBJ2-1
d_call: TRBD2
v_call: TRBV11-2
cdr3_length: 16
clone_size: .

cdr3_nt: TGTGCCAGCAGCAGAGATCCTTTCTATGGCTACACCTTC
cdr3_aa: CASSRDPFYGYTF
j_call: TRBJ1-2
d_call: .
v_call: TRBV6-5
cdr3_length: 13
clone_size: .

cdr3_nt: TGTGCCAGCAGTGAACTAACACCCCAAAACACCGGGGAGCTGTTTTTT
cdr3_aa: CASSELTPQNTGELFF
j_call: TRBJ2-2
d_call: .
v_call: TRBV6-1
cdr3_length: 16
clone_size: .

cdr3_nt: TGTGCCAGCAGTTACTTCCAGGGCGGACAGCCCCAGCATTTT
cdr3_aa: CASSYFQGGQPQHF
j_call: TRBJ1-5
d_call: .
v_call: TRBV6-5
cdr3_length: 14
clone_size: .

cdr3_nt: TGTGCCAGCAGCTTAGTGCAGGGGAACACTGAAGCTTTCTTT
cdr3_aa: CASSLVQGNTEAFF
j_call: TRBJ1-1
d_call: .
v_call: TRBV11-2
cdr3_length: 14
clone_size: .

cdr3_nt: TGTGCCAGTAGTATGGACCGAACAGGGGACTATGGCTACACCTTC
cdr3_aa: CASSMDRTGDYGYTF
j_call: TRBJ1-2
d_call: TRBD1
v_call: TRBV19
cdr3_length: 15
clone_size: .

cdr3_nt: TGTGCCAGTAGTATAGATCCCCAACGCGGGACAGCTTTCTTT
cdr3_aa: CASSIDPQRGTAFF
j_call: TRBJ1-1
d_call: .
v_call: TRBV19
cdr3_length: 14
clone_size: .

cdr3_nt: TGTGCCAGCAGGATAATATTATCACAGAACACTGAAGCTTTCTTT
cdr3_aa: CASRIILSQNTEAFF
j_call: TRBJ1-1
d_call: .
v_call: TRBV6-1
cdr3_length: 15
clone_size: .

cdr3_nt: TGTGCCAGCAGTATCCAGGGGGGCCCCTACGAGCAGTACTTC
cdr3_aa: CASSIQGGPYEQYF
j_call: TRBJ2-7
d_call: .
v_call: TRBV11-2
cdr3_length: 14
clone_size: .

cdr3_nt: TGCAGCGCCCGGGGGGCACATGAAAAACTGTTTTTT
cdr3_aa: CSARGAHEKLFF
j_call: TRBJ1-4
d_call: .
v_call: TRBV29-1
cdr3_length: 12
clone_size: .

cdr3_nt: TGTGCCAGCAGACAGGGGCGGTACGAGCAGTACTTC
cdr3_aa: CASRQGRYEQYF
j_call: TRBJ2-7
d_call: TRBD1
v_call: TRBV6-5
cdr3_length: 12
clone_size: .

cdr3_nt: TGTGCCAGCAGTCTTCGGACGGCTGGCTACACCTTC
cdr3_aa: CASSLRTAGYTF
j_call: TRBJ1-2
d_call: .
v_call: TRBV28
cdr3_length: 12
clone_size: .

cdr3_nt: TGTGCCAGCAGCACCCTACAGGGCCGCTCTGGAAACACCATATATTTT
cdr3_aa: CASSTLQGRSGNTIYF
j_call: TRBJ1-3
d_call: .
v_call: TRBV7-9
cdr3_length: 16
clone_size: .

cdr3_nt: TGTGCCAGCAGCCAAGGTTCTTCGCATGATGAAGCTTTCTTT
cdr3_aa: CASSQGSSHDEAFF
j_call: TRBJ1-1
d_call: .
v_call: TRBV4-2
cdr3_length: 14
clone_size: .

cdr3_nt: TGCGCCAGCAGCCAGAGGAAGCGGGGGGTTAGTTGGGGCACAGATACGCAGTATTTT
cdr3_aa: CASSQRKRGVSWGTDTQYF
j_call: TRBJ2-3
d_call: TRBD2
v_call: TRBV4-1
cdr3_length: 19
clone_size: .

cdr3_nt: TGTGCCAGCAGTACGACGGGAAACACTGAAGCTTTCTTT
cdr3_aa: CASSTTGNTEAFF
j_call: TRBJ1-1
d_call: .
v_call: TRBV7-8
cdr3_length: 13
clone_size: .

cdr3_nt: TGTGCCAGCTCAAGGGACAGGGTGGAACAGCCCCAGCATTTT
cdr3_aa: CASSRDRVEQPQHF
j_call: TRBJ1-5
d_call: TRBD1
v_call: TRBV18
cdr3_length: 14
clone_size: .

cdr3_nt: TGTGCCAGCAGCTCGCCACGGGTTCCCTATGGCTACACCTTC
cdr3_aa: CASSSPRVPYGYTF
j_call: TRBJ1-2
d_call: .
v_call: TRBV7-2
cdr3_length: 14
clone_size: once

cdr3_nt: TGTGCCTCCAACAGGGTTAACCCTGAAGCTTTCTTT
cdr3_aa: CASNRVNPEAFF
j_call: TRBJ1-1
d_call: .
v_call: TRBV2
cdr3_length: 12
clone_size: .

cdr3_nt: TGTGCCAGCAGCTTGTGGCAGGGTTGGGGAATAACTGAAGCTTTCTTT
cdr3_aa: CASSLWQGWGITEAFF
j_call: TRBJ1-1
d_call: .
v_call: TRBV5-6
cdr3_length: 16
clone_size: .

cdr3_nt: TGTGCCAGCAGCCCGGGACAGGGGGCCGAGCAGTACTTC
cdr3_aa: CASSPGQGAEQYF
j_call: TRBJ2-7
d_call: TRBD1
v_call: TRBV11-3
cdr3_length: 13
clone_size: .

cdr3_nt: TGTGCCAGCAGCGGAGCGGGGGCAACGAAAGGCTACACCTTC
cdr3_aa: CASSGAGATKGYTF
j_call: TRBJ1-2
d_call: .
v_call: TRBV9
cdr3_length: 14
clone_size: .

cdr3_nt: TGTGCCAGCAGCGCCCCGTCGGACAGGGGTTCGGGCTACACCTTC
cdr3_aa: CASSAPSDRGSGYTF
j_call: TRBJ1-2
d_call: TRBD1
v_call: TRBV6-6
cdr3_length: 15
clone_size: .

cdr3_nt: TGTGCCAGCTCACCACAGCCAGGGTTGAGCTCCTACGAGCAGTACTTC
cdr3_aa: CASSPQPGLSSYEQYF
j_call: TRBJ2-7
d_call: .
v_call: TRBV18
cdr3_length: 16
clone_size: .

cdr3_nt: TGTGCCAGCAGTAAATCTAGCGGGGGGGCCCAAGAGACCCAGTACTTC
cdr3_aa: CASSKSSGGAQETQYF
j_call: TRBJ2-5
d_call: TRBD2
v_call: TRBV6-6
cdr3_length: 16
clone_size: .

cdr3_nt: TGTGCCAGCAGCTTAGACGGAAATCTGAACACTGAAGCTTTCTTT
cdr3_aa: CASSLDGNLNTEAFF
j_call: TRBJ1-1
d_call: .
v_call: TRBV7-8
cdr3_length: 15
clone_size: .

cdr3_nt: TGTGCCAGCACCCCGGACGGGATCAACACTGAAGCTTTCTTT
cdr3_aa: CASTPDGINTEAFF
j_call: TRBJ1-1
d_call: .
v_call: TRBV7-2
cdr3_length: 14
clone_size: .

cdr3_nt: TGTGCCAGTAGTATACGGCTAGCCAAAAACATTCAGTACTTC
cdr3_aa: CASSIRLAKNIQYF
j_call: TRBJ2-4
d_call: .
v_call: TRBV19
cdr3_length: 14
clone_size: .

cdr3_nt: TGTGCCAGCAGTGAAGACTATGGCTACACCTTC
cdr3_aa: CASSEDYGYTF
j_call: TRBJ1-2
d_call: .
v_call: TRBV25-1
cdr3_length: 11
clone_size: .